What follows are 8 T cell receptor beta chains derived from one specimen sequenced in a study of T cells after yellow fever vaccination (dated by TCRdb to about 2019). The protocol used for the library was 5' RACE. The data were produced on an Illumina NovaSeq 6000. The raw public reads went through TCRdb reprocessing: fastp at Q25, MiXCR clone calling, in-frame beta chains kept. Under each unique CDR3 protein, matching rows form one entry showing the most common genes and DNA. The table for this sample lists 300,000 to 400,000 distinct CDR3 sequences; approximately 12% of them were counted only once. The ten largest clones capture 2.5% to 3.5% of the sample. According to the study, the label for this sample's treatment or condition signals: live attenuated yellow fever vaccine strain. The input for sequencing was CD4+ T cells sorted from PBMCs, taken 15 days after the yellow fever booster vaccination. The receptors come from a young man who received the YFV17D yellow fever vaccine.

The gene calls are TRBV7-2 and TRBJ2-2; D might be TRBD2 (6 bases). V dropped 5 bases and J dropped 6 bases, with 16 bases sitting between them. CDR1 is SGHTA, CDR2 FQGNSA, per germline. The CDR3 has 15 residues. The CDR3 DNA reads TGTGCCAGCAGCCACACCGGGACTTTTCCCGGGGAGCTGTTTTTT. Translating gives CASSHTGTFPGELFF. The variable domain in full, completed from reference TRBV7-2 and TRBJ2-2, reads GAGVSQSPSNKVTEKGKDVELRCDPISGHTALYWYRQSLGQGLEFLIYFQGNSAPDKSGLPSDRFSAERTGGSVSTLTIQRTQQEDSAVYLCASSHTGTFPGELFFGEGSRLTVL.

V is TRBV30 and J is TRBJ1-2; TRBD1 is a possible D gene (5 bases). The length of the CDR3 is 13 residues. V lost 0 bases and J 7 bases, leaving 12 bases between the germline ends. In germline, CDR1 is GTSNPN, CDR2 SVGIG (reference sequence). This CDR3 reads CAWSVLGAVGYTF. CDR3 in DNA: TGTGCCTGGAGTGTACTCGGGGCGGTTGGCTACACCTTC.

This clonotype has just a few counts. The CDR3 DNA reads TGTGCCAGCAGTTTTTGGGGGGCCACAGATACGCAGTATTTT. It translates to CASSFWGATDTQYF. V and J are TRBV27 and TRBJ2-3, with D perhaps TRBD1 or TRBD2 (6 bases each). V was trimmed by 3 bases and J by 2 bases, leaving 9 bases between them. This CDR3 is built from 14 residues. CDR1 is MNHEY and CDR2 is SMNVEV in the germline V gene (reference sequence).

This clonotype was seen only once. This rearrangement joins TRBV7-2 to TRBJ1-5, with D tentatively TRBD1 (6 bases). V gave up 1 base and J gave up 5 bases, with 12 bases separating them. The CDR3 totals 15 residues. CDR1 SGHTA and CDR2 FQGNSA come from the germline V gene. CDR3 nucleotide sequence: TGTGCCAGCAGCTTAGGGGGGGGCAGATATCAGCCCCAGCATTTT. Amino acids: CASSLGGGRYQPQHF.

The rearrangement links TRBV28 to TRBJ2-7; 7 bases align to TRBD1. The CDR3 totals 15 residues. With 5 bases clipped from V and 1 base from J, the junction kept 8 bases outside the gene matches. Germline CDR1 is MDHEN and CDR2 is SYDVKM. CDR3 in DNA: TGTGCCAGCAGTCCCTCAAGACAGGGTTCCTACGAGCAGTACGTC. Its protein is CASSPSRQGSYEQYV.

The gene calls are TRBV5-4 and TRBJ2-3; TRBD2 matches at 9 bases. CDR1 and CDR2 from the germline V gene are SGHNT and YYREEE (reference sequence). The CDR3 totals 15 residues. Trimming removed 2 bases from V and 3 bases from J; junction bases left unmatched: 4. CDR3 sequence reads: CASSFPSGATDTQYF. The DNA of the CDR3 is TGTGCCAGCAGCTTCCCTAGCGGGGCAACAGATACGCAGTATTTT.

This clonotype was found a few times. The CDR3 sequence is CASSLRNRGNEQYV. The CDR3 DNA reads TGTGCCAGCAGCTTGAGAAACAGGGGAAACGAGCAGTACGTC. This chain uses TRBV7-8 with TRBJ2-7; 7 nucleotides align to TRBD1. The junction had 7 bases not matched to a gene; V was cut back by 3 bases and J by 5 bases. This CDR3 is 14 amino acids long. CDR1 SGHVS and CDR2 FQNEAQ come from the germline V gene.

This sequence joins TRBV20-1 and TRBJ2-2; tentative D call: TRBD2 (6 bases). V was clipped by 6 bases and J by 5 bases, with 13 bases between them. The CDR3 is 13 residues long. Germline V gives CDR1 DFQATT, CDR2 SNEGSKA (reference sequence). CDR3 nucleotides: TGCAGTGCGGGGGTCGCGGGGACCGGGGAGCTGTTTTTT. Protein: CSAGVAGTGELFF.